One TCR beta chain is described in this entry. Libraries were prepared by immunoSEQ multiplex PCR; TCRdb keeps only in-frame clonotypes and omits some of them. This sample has 90,000 to 100,000 clones; around 86% occur once, and the top ten carry roughly 1.9%. Stated treatment: preoperative locoregional IRX-2 cytokine immunotherapy. Patients received preoperative, locoregional IRX-2 cytokine immunotherapy in a phase Ib study. The data stem from a study of preoperative IRX-2 immunotherapy in early breast cancer. V shed 3 bases and J shed 5 bases, with 8 bases lying between them. Germline CDR1 MDHEN, CDR2 SYDVKM. This CDR3 has 12 residues.

The chain links TRBV28 to TRBJ2-7; no reliable D call. The TCR originated in a human donor with breast cancer. The source was tumor tissue, collected after IRX-2 immunotherapy. The CDR3 here is CASSFSSHEQYF. The CDR3 bases are TGTGCCAGCAGTTTCTCTAGTCACGAGCAGTACTTC.